The present T cell receptor (beta chain) was sequenced within a study of T-cell memory formation after mild COVID-19. Study conclusions and caveats: From day 15 to 85, contracting clones were balanced between CD4 and CD8, whereas later expanders leaned toward CD4+.

TCRdb analysed the 5' RACE reads with MiXCR anew, one entry per CDR3 protein. This repertoire shows approximately 230,000 distinct CDR3 sequences, 16% found once; its top ten account for about 3.5%. This clonotype has just a few counts. The target antigen is unknown. The germline gives CDR1 KGHDR, CDR2 SFDVKD. The CDR3 totals 15 residues. V lost 3 bases, J lost 2 bases, and 13 bases lay in between. Sequenced material: PBMCs or a T cell subset sorted from them (not recorded which). J is TRBJ2-7 and V is TRBV24-1, with no clear D. This sequence was found in a man younger than 30 who had mild COVID-19 (a few samples of this study predate the infection). Cell type and time point are not known. The CDR3 DNA sequence: TGTGCCACCAGTGATCCCGGGCCGATCCCCTACGAGCAGTACTTC. Translation: CATSDPGPIPYEQYF.